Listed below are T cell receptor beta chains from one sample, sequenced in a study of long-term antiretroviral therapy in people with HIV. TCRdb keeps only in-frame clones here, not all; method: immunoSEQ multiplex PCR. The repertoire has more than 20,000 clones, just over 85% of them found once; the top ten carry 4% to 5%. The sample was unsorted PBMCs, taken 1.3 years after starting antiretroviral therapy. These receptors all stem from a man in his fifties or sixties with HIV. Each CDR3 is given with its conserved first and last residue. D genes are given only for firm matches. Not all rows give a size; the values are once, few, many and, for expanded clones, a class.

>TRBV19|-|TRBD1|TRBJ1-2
TGTGCCAGTAAGGGGACAGCGACTAACTATGGCTACACCTTC
CASKGTATNYGYTF
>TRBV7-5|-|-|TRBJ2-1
TGTGCCAGAAGCATTAGGCGAGGGGATCTCTACAATGAGCAGTTCTTC
CARSIRRGDLYNEQFF
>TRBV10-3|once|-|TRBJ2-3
TGTGCCATCAGTTCGACCTCCTTCACAGATACGCAGTATTTT
CAISSTSFTDTQYF
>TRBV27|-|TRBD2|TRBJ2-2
TGTGCCAGCACTCGGATCCTAGCGGGAGTGGAAACCGGGGAGCTGTTTTTT
CASTRILAGVETGELFF
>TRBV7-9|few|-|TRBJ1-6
TGTGCCAGCAACCTGGGGGCTTGGGAGAATTCACCCCTCCACTTT
CASNLGAWENSPLHF
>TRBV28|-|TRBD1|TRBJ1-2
TGTGCCAGCCTCTCGACAGGGGTCAACTATGGCTACACCTTC
CASLSTGVNYGYTF
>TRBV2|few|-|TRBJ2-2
TGTGCCAGCAAACGCTTGAACACCGGGGAGCTGTTTTTT
CASKRLNTGELFF
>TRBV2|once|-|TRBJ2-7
TGTGCCAGCAGTGAACCGTCAGGTAGCTCCTACGAGCAGTACTTC
CASSEPSGSSYEQYF
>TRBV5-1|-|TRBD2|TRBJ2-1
TGCGCCAGCGAGCTCCTAGCGGGGAATTACAATGAGCAGTTCTTC
CASELLAGNYNEQFF
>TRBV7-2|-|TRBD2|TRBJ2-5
TGTGCCAGCAGCTGGGGACTAGCGGGGGGGCCGGGTAAGACCCAGTACTTC
CASSWGLAGGPGKTQYF
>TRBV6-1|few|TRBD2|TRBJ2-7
TGTGCCAGCACCTTGTCCGGCGGGGGGGCCTACGAGCAGTACTTC
CASTLSGGGAYEQYF
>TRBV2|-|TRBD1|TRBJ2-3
TGTGCCAGCAGTGAGCGAGACAGGGGCACAGATACGCAGTATTTT
CASSERDRGTDTQYF
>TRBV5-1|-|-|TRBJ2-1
TGCGCCAGCAGCAGCGGACTAGGGGGTGACAATGAGCAGTTCTTC
CASSSGLGGDNEQFF
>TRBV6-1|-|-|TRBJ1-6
TGTGCCAGCAGTGACGAGGCAGGCTACTATAATTCACCCCTCCACTTT
CASSDEAGYYNSPLHF
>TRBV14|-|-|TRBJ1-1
TGTGCCAGCAGCCAAGATGTGGGGCGAGGAACTGAAGCTTTCTTT
CASSQDVGRGTEAFF
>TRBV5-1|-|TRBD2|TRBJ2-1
TGCGCCAGCAGCTCCCCGGGACTAGCGCCCAATGAGCAGTTCTTC
CASSSPGLAPNEQFF
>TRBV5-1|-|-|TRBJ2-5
TGCGCCAGCAGCTTGGGGGCAGGGGATTGGGAGACCCAGTACTTC
CASSLGAGDWETQYF
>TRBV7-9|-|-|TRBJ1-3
TGTGCCAGCAGCCCCAGGGGCAACTCTGGAAACACCATATATTTT
CASSPRGNSGNTIYF
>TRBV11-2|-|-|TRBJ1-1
TGTGCCAGCAGCTTCGGGCAGGGAACTGAAGCTTTCTTT
CASSFGQGTEAFF
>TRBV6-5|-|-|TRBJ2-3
TGTGCCACCGCGAGCCCTGGTACAGATACGCAGTATTTT
CATASPGTDTQYF
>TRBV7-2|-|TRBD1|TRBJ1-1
TGTGCCAGCAGCCAGGGGGGTGGATGGATGAACACTGAAGCTTTCTTT
CASSQGGGWMNTEAFF
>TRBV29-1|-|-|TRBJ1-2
TGCAGCGCTGCGAGCAGGGCAACTAACTATGGCTACACCTTC
CSAASRATNYGYTF
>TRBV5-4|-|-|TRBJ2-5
TGTGCCAGCAGCTCTCGGGACCTAACATTTCAAGAGACCCAGTACTTC
CASSSRDLTFQETQYF
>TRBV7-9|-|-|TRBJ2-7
TGTGCCAGCAGCTTAGAACAGGGCCCCTACGAGCAGTACTTC
CASSLEQGPYEQYF
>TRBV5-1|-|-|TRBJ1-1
TGCGCCAGCAGCTTGGTCGGGGGGGCGAACACTGAAGCTTTCTTT
CASSLVGGANTEAFF
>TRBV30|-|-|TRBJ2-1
TGTGCCTGGAGCCCCGAGGGACTCGACAATGAGCAGTTCTTC
CAWSPEGLDNEQFF
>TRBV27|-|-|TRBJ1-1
TGTGCCAGCAGGCGAACGGGACAGAACACTGAAGCTTTCTTT
CASRRTGQNTEAFF
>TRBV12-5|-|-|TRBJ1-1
TGTGCTAGTGAAGTCTGGGAGACTGAAGCTTTCTTT
CASEVWETEAFF
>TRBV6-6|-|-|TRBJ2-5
TGTGCCAGCAGTTACTCCCAGGGAGAGACCCAGTACTTC
CASSYSQGETQYF
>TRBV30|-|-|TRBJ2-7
TGTGCCTGGAGTGGTACGGGAGCCTACGAGCAGTACTTC
CAWSGTGAYEQYF
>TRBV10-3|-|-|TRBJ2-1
TGTGCCATCAGAACCGGGGGCGCCGGTAATGAGCAGTTCTTC
CAIRTGGAGNEQFF
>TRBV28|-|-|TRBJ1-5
TGTGCCAGCAGTTACCCACAGGGCGGCAATCAGCCCCAGCATTTT
CASSYPQGGNQPQHF
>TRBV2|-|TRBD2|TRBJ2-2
TGTGCCAGCAGGAGGGGTAGCGGGAGCGCCGGGGAGCTGTTTTTT
CASRRGSGSAGELFF